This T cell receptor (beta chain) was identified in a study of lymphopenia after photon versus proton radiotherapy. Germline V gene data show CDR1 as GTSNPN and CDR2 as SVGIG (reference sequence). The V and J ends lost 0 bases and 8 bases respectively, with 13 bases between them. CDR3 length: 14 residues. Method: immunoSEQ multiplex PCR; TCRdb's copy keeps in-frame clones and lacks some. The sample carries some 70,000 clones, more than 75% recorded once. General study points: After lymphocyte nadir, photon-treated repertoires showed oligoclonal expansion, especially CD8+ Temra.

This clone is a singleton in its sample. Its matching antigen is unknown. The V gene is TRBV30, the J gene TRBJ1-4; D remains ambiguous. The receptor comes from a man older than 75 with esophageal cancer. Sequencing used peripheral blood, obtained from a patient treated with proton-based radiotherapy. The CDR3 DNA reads TGTGCCTGGAGTGTACGGGTGGAGACCGAAAAACTGTTTTTT. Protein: CAWSVRVETEKLFF.